Presented here are 21 T cell receptor beta chains from one specimen sequenced in a study of a mutant IDH1 vaccine in newly diagnosed glioma. Only in-frame clones appear in the TCRdb table, and some are missing; sequencing was by immunoSEQ multiplex PCR. The sample holds tens of thousands of clones, over 80% seen once. Time point defined: week 47, end of study. The investigators gave 300 ug of mutant IDH1 20-mer peptide in each vaccine dose, together with topical imiquimod. For these TCRs, the target antigens are not known. The specimen comprised PBMCs, sampled from a glioma patient whose treatment included an IDH1 peptide vaccine. These receptors originate from a man aged 25-45 years with glioma.

The chain's CDR3 is CASSEWSGGAGEQYF. The CDR3 nucleotides are TGTGCCAGCAGTGAGTGGAGCGGGGGGGCCGGCGAGCAGTACTTC. The chain couples TRBV2 to TRBJ2-7; 10 bases map to TRBD2. Germline lookup yields CDR1 SNHLY and CDR2 FYNNEI. With 3 bases clipped from V and 6 bases from J, the junction kept 8 bases outside the gene matches. This CDR3 is 15 amino acids long.

This clone was seen more than once but under ten times. This chain connects TRBV20-1 to TRBJ1-4; D call uncertain. CDR1 is DFQATT, CDR2 SNEGSKA, per germline (reference sequence). This CDR3 comprises 11 residues. V was cut by 6 bases and J by 4 bases, with 6 bases left in between. CDR3 bases: TGCAGTGCAGAGGATAATGAAAAACTGTTTTTT. Translated, it gives CSAEDNEKLFF.

The chain combines TRBV19 with TRBJ1-6; unclear D gene. CDR1 LNHDA and CDR2 SQIVND come from the germline V gene (reference sequence). V gave up 1 base and J gave up 0 bases, with 13 bases separating them. The CDR3 sequence is 18 residues long. CDR3 in DNA: TGTGCCAGTAGTATAGTGGCAGCAATCCACTCCTATAATTCACCCCTCCACTTT. Translating it yields CASSIVAAIHSYNSPLHF.

The rearrangement uses TRBV18 and TRBJ2-2; D might be TRBD1 (6 bases). Trimming shortened V by 8 bases and J by 3 bases, and 16 bases separated the two germline ends. The CDR3 loop spans 15 amino acids. Germline V CDR1 and CDR2: KGHSH, LQKENI. The CDR3 sequence is CASKVRGTDTGELFF. The CDR3 coding sequence is TGTGCCAGCAAAGTCAGGGGTACAGACACCGGGGAGCTGTTTTTT.

V is TRBV28 and J is TRBJ2-5; the D is unclear. Trimming removed 6 bases from V and 9 bases from J, with 11 bases in between. Germline loops: CDR1 MDHEN, CDR2 SYDVKM. This CDR3 has 11 residues. The CDR3 bases are TGTGCCAGCAGGTCCCGAGAATCCCAGTACTTC. Translation gives CASRSRESQYF.

The rearrangement links TRBV6-5 to TRBJ1-2; D perhaps matches TRBD1 (5 bases). V was shortened by 4 bases and J by 4 bases, with 19 bases between the two germline ends. The CDR3 has 16 residues. Per germline, CDR1 MNHEY and CDR2 SVGAGI. The chain's CDR3 is CASSSRLSPGGYGYTF. The CDR3 DNA follows: TGTGCCAGCAGTTCCCGCCTTTCTCCTGGGGGCTATGGCTACACCTTC.

The genes are TRBV4-2 and TRBJ2-7; D ambiguous. Germline CDR1 LGHNA, CDR2 YNFKEQ. The CDR3 sequence is 17 residues long. V was shortened by 5 bases and J by 2 bases, with 22 bases between the two germline ends. CDR3 DNA: TGTGCCAGCAGCGATTCGCTGTTTTTAGGGCCTACCTACGAGCAGTACTTC. Protein sequence: CASSDSLFLGPTYEQYF.

This chain uses TRBV6-5 with TRBJ1-1; no clear D. There are 13 residues in the CDR3. Trimming took 2 bases from V and 0 from J, leaving 4 bases between them. Germline-derived CDR1 and CDR2 are MNHEY and SVGAGI. CDR3 in DNA: TGTGCCAGCAGTTACGAGATGAACACTGAAGCTTTCTTT. Amino acid sequence: CASSYEMNTEAFF.

The chain is built from TRBV2 and TRBJ2-7; D assignment may be TRBD1 or TRBD2 (5 bases each). The CDR3 consists of 13 residues. The V end was cut by 6 bases, the J end by 3 bases, with 12 bases between. Germline V gene lookup returns CDR1 SNHLY and CDR2 FYNNEI. This CDR3 is CASSRDRSYEQYF. CDR3 DNA: TGTGCCAGCAGCCGGGACCGCAGCTACGAGCAGTACTTC.

The chain carries TRBV2 and TRBJ2-7; the D gene is possibly TRBD1 (5 bases). This CDR3 has 13 amino acids. Germline CDR1 is SNHLY and CDR2 is FYNNEI. V dropped 6 bases and J dropped 1 base, with 10 bases sitting between them. CDR3 coding DNA: TGTGCCAGCAGCACGACAGCATCCTACGAGCAGTACTTC. Amino acids: CASSTTASYEQYF.

This clone appeared a few times. The junction departs from germline at one end; a sequencing error may be responsible. The chain employs TRBV29-1 and TRBJ2-7, with D perhaps given as TRBD1 or TRBD2 (5 bases each). The CDR3 loop spans 12 amino acids. Germline V CDR1 and CDR2: SQVTM, ANQGSEA. CDR3 protein: CSLEGRVDEQYF. The CDR3, as DNA: TGCAGCCTTGAGGGCAGGGTGGACGAGCAGTACTTC.

The CDR3 region is CASSSGTGGLFEQFF. The CDR3 DNA is TGCGCCAGCAGCTCCGGGACAGGGGGTTTATTTGAGCAGTTCTTC. V and J are TRBV4-1 and TRBJ2-1; 11 bases align to TRBD1. From germline, CDR1 is MGHRA and CDR2 YSYEKL. J gave up 9 bases and V 5 bases, and 9 bases lay outside the gene matches. This CDR3 comprises 15 residues.

The chain employs TRBV6-6 and TRBJ2-7; 7 bases are shared with TRBD1. Germline loops: CDR1 MNHNY, CDR2 SVGAGI (reference sequence). Trimming at V came to 7 bases and at J to 1 base, leaving 10 bases not matched to a gene. CDR3 length: 15 amino acids. In DNA, the CDR3 is TGTGCCAGCAATTGGGGACAGCTTCTTTCCTACGAGCAGTACTTC. Residues: CASNWGQLLSYEQYF.

The gene calls are TRBV5-4 and TRBJ2-5; D not certain. Trimming cost V 0 bases and J 4 bases, with 7 bases left between them. Germline CDR1 is SGHNT and CDR2 is YYREEE (reference sequence). The length of the CDR3 is 13 residues. CDR3 protein: CASSLDWGETQYF. The CDR3 DNA is TGTGCCAGCAGCTTGGACTGGGGAGAGACCCAGTACTTC.

The chain couples TRBV21-1 to TRBJ2-7; the table calls TRBD1, which could not be checked here. TRBV21-1 is a pseudogene segment. The CDR3 is made up of 15 amino acids. DNA of the CDR3: TGTGCCAGCAGCAAGAGTCGCAGGGGTGCTCACGAGCAGTACTTC. Its protein is CASSKSRRGAHEQYF.

The V and J genes are TRBV19 and TRBJ1-5, with D uncertain. Germline V gene data show CDR1 as LNHDA and CDR2 as SQIVND (reference sequence). The CDR3 is made up of 17 amino acids. V gave up 4 bases and J gave up 0 bases, with 16 bases separating them. The CDR3: CASSTIGPLFSNQPQHF. The CDR3 DNA sequence: TGTGCCAGTAGTACCATTGGGCCCCTTTTTAGCAATCAGCCCCAGCATTTT.

This chain joins TRBV5-1 and TRBJ2-3; D not resolved. CDR1 SGHRS and CDR2 YFSETQ come from the germline V gene. Trimming removed 2 bases at V and 6 bases at J, with 4 bases between. This CDR3 comprises 11 residues. CDR3 residues: CASSLRDTQYF. DNA of the CDR3: TGCGCCAGCAGCTTACGGGATACGCAGTATTTT.

This chain joins TRBV2 and TRBJ2-7; TRBD1 matches 7 bases. In germline, CDR1 is SNHLY, CDR2 FYNNEI. The CDR3 is 15 residues long. Trimming at V came to 5 bases and at J to 0 bases, leaving 7 bases not matched to a gene. This CDR3 reads CASSPIRDSSYEQYF. The CDR3 nucleotides are TGTGCCAGCAGTCCGATCCGGGACAGCTCCTACGAGCAGTACTTC.

The rearrangement links TRBV7-8 to TRBJ1-6, with D possibly TRBD1 on 5 matching bases. CDR1 and CDR2 from the germline V gene are SGHVS and FQNEAQ. The CDR3 runs to 17 residues. V was shortened by 5 bases and J by 3 bases, with 17 bases between the two germline ends. CDR3 loop: CASSPLIRGDYNSPLHF. CDR3 nucleotide sequence: TGTGCCAGCAGCCCCCTGATTAGGGGCGACTATAATTCACCCCTCCACTTT.

The chain is built from TRBV6-5 and TRBJ1-5; 7 nucleotides agree with TRBD1. The germline V gene has CDR1 MNHEY and CDR2 SVGAGI. CDR3 length equals 14 residues. Germline trimming cut 5 bases from V and 6 bases from J; bases unmatched to any gene: 7. The CDR3 sequence: CASSDQQGIQPQHF. For the CDR3, the DNA is TGTGCCAGCAGTGATCAACAGGGGATTCAGCCCCAGCATTTT.

Comments on this clone: Relative to the germline gene, one junction end is altered; a read error may explain this. J is TRBJ1-6 and V is TRBV12-5; a possible D gene is TRBD1 (5 bases). CDR1 is LGHNT and CDR2 is FRNRAP in the germline V gene. The CDR3 consists of 12 residues. The DNA of the CDR3 is TGTGCTAGTGCTTTGGGGGATTCACCCCTCCACTTT. Its translation: CASALGDSPLHF.